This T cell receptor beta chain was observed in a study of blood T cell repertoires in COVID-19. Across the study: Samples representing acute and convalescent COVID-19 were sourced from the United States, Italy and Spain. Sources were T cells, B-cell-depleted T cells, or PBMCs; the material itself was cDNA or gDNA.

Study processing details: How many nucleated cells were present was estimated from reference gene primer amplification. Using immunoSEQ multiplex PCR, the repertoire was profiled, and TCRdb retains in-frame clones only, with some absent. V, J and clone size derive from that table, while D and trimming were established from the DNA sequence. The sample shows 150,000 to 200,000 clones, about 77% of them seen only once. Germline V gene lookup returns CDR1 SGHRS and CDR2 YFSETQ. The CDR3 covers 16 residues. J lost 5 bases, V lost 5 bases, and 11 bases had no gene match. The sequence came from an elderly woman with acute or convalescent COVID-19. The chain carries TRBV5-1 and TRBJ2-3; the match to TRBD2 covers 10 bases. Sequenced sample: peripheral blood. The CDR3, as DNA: TGCGCCAGCAGGACGGGGACTAGCGAACAGAAAGATACGCAGTATTTT. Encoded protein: CASRTGTSEQKDTQYF. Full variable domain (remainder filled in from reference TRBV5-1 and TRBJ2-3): KAGVTQTPRYLIKTRGQQVTLSCSPISGHRSVSWYQQTPGQGLQFLFEYFSETQRNKGNFPGRFSGRQFSNSRSEMNVSTLELGDSALYLCASRTGTSEQKDTQYFGPGTRLTVL.